The 25 T cell receptor beta chains in this list originate from one sample, sequenced in a study of T cells after somatic rescue of genetic block. Repertoires were generated with immunoSEQ multiplex PCR, while TCRdb's copy carries only in-frame clones and drops some. The repertoire consists of 85,000 to 100,000 clones, with around 89% occurring once and the leading ten covering about 1.5%. The sequencing sample was made of peripheral blood mononuclear cells (PBMCs). The origin of the receptors is a woman aged 18-29 years.

J is TRBJ1-1 and V is TRBV28; 7 bases align to TRBD1. CDR3 length equals 15 residues. V shed 5 bases, J shed 0 bases, and the junction held 6 bases outside the gene matches. Germline loops: CDR1 MDHEN, CDR2 SYDVKM. Here the CDR3 DNA reads TGTGCCAGCAGTCCCCGGACAGGTATGAACACTGAAGCTTTCTTT. Protein: CASSPRTGMNTEAFF.

V and J are TRBV6-1 and TRBJ2-1, with a weak D call TRBD2 (6 bases). CDR1 MNHNS and CDR2 SASEGT come from the germline V gene. Trimming removed 7 bases at V and 7 bases at J, with 20 bases between. The CDR3 length is 15 residues. CDR3 protein: CASTGTPGPGNEQFF. The CDR3 DNA reads TGTGCCAGCACAGGGACTCCTGGTCCCGGTAATGAGCAGTTCTTC.

This clone is medium-sized (0.01 to 0.1%) by share. In DNA form, the CDR3 reads TGTGCCAGCAGTGAAGGACTAGACACCGGGGAGCTGTTTTTT. Encoded protein: CASSEGLDTGELFF. This sequence joins TRBV6-1 and TRBJ2-2; maybe TRBD2 (6 bases). Germline CDR1 MNHNS, CDR2 SASEGT. The length of the CDR3 is 14 residues. V lost 1 base, J lost 3 bases, and 6 bases lay in between.

About this clone itself: The junction does not match germline at one end; this may be a read error. For the CDR3, the DNA is TGTGCTAGCAGCACCGGGACTAGCGAGAAAGAGACCCAGTACTTC. Translating it yields CASSTGTSEKETQYF. The genes are TRBV7-7 and TRBJ2-5, with TRBD2 matching 10 bases. The length of the CDR3 is 15 residues. Per germline, CDR1 SSHAT and CDR2 FNYEAQ (reference sequence).

V gene TRBV2 combines with J gene TRBJ2-6; D is ambiguous. This CDR3 is 16 amino acids long. Germline V gene sequence: CDR1 SNHLY, CDR2 FYNNEI. V lost 2 bases and J 4 bases, leaving 12 bases between the germline ends. The CDR3 loop reads CASSEKSLRGANVLTF. CDR3 sequence (DNA): TGTGCCAGCAGTGAAAAGAGTTTGAGGGGGGCCAACGTCCTGACTTTC.

The genes are TRBV12-5 and TRBJ1-4, with unresolved D. The ends were cut back, 1 base at V and 12 bases at J, with 9 bases in the middle. CDR1 is LGHNT and CDR2 is FRNRAP in the germline V gene. This CDR3 comprises 12 residues. CDR3 DNA sequence: TGTGCTAGTGGTTTGGAGGAGGCTCAACTGTTTTTT. This encodes CASGLEEAQLFF. The whole variable domain, remainder taken from reference TRBV12-5 and TRBJ1-4, is DARVTQTPRHKVTEMGQEVTMRCQPILGHNTVFWYRQTMMQGLELLAYFRNRAPLDDSGMPKDRFSAEMPDATLATLKIQPSEPRDSAVYFCASGLEEAQLFFGSGTQLSVL.

The V gene is TRBV10-1, the J gene TRBJ1-4, with unresolved D. Germline V lookup: CDR1 WNHNN, CDR2 SYGVQD (reference sequence). The CDR3 loop spans 14 amino acids. V shed 3 bases and J shed 0 bases, with 5 bases lying between them. The CDR3 loop is CASSDSPTNEKLFF. CDR3 sequence (DNA): TGCGCCAGCAGTGACAGTCCAACTAATGAAAAACTGTTTTTT.

CDR3: CATSRRVGAGWTGELFF. In DNA, the CDR3 is TGTGCCACCAGCAGGAGGGTTGGGGCGGGTTGGACCGGGGAGCTGTTTTTT. V gene TRBV15 combines with J gene TRBJ2-2; D is perhaps TRBD1 or TRBD2 (5 bases each). V was pared by 3 bases and J by 5 bases, with 19 bases between. The CDR3 contains 17 residues. Germline V CDR1 and CDR2: LNHNV, YYDKDF (reference sequence).

The chain joins TRBV7-3 to TRBJ2-6; 10 bases line up with TRBD1. Germline CDR1 is SGHTA and CDR2 is FQGTGA. Unmatched junction bases numbered 14, after V lost 5 bases and J lost 4 bases. The CDR3 runs to 19 residues. The CDR3 DNA reads TGTGCCAGCAGCCCGCGCGGTCCCGGGACAGGGGACGGGGCCAACGTCCTGACTTTC. Residues: CASSPRGPGTGDGANVLTF.

The J gene is TRBJ2-2, the V gene TRBV19, with no clear D. Germline assignment: CDR1 LNHDA and CDR2 SQIVND (reference sequence). V was cut by 4 bases and J by 1 base, with 10 bases left in between. The CDR3 contains 15 residues. The CDR3 sequence is CASSSRRLNTGELFF. CDR3 DNA: TGTGCCAGTAGTAGCCGGCGACTGAACACCGGGGAGCTGTTTTTT.

V usage is TRBV27 and J usage is TRBJ1-5; D ambiguous. With 5 bases removed from V and 2 bases from J, the gap between germline ends came to 7 bases. From germline, CDR1 is MNHEY and CDR2 SMNVEV (reference sequence). This CDR3 contains 13 residues. CDR3 amino acids: CASSRGGNQPQHF. CDR3 DNA sequence: TGTGCCAGCAGTCGTGGGGGCAATCAGCCCCAGCATTTT.

This sequence joins TRBV6-1 and TRBJ2-3, with D possibly TRBD1 on 6 matching bases. CDR3 length equals 14 residues. V was cut by 10 bases and J by 2 bases, with 16 bases left in between. Germline V lookup: CDR1 MNHNS, CDR2 SASEGT. The CDR3 DNA reads TGTGCCACCCAAAAGCAGGGGAACACAGATACGCAGTATTTT. It yields the protein CATQKQGNTDTQYF.

The chain recombines TRBV10-3 with TRBJ1-2, with D uncertain. The CDR3 spans 13 residues. The germline V and J ends were trimmed by 2 bases and 7 bases, with 11 bases remaining between them. In germline, CDR1 is ENHRY, CDR2 SYGVKD. The CDR3 DNA is TGTGCCATCAGTGAGCCGCGCTCCGTTGGCTACACCTTC. Amino acid sequence: CAISEPRSVGYTF.

The rearrangement joins TRBV10-2 to TRBJ2-5; perhaps TRBD1 as D (5 bases). Trimming removed 3 bases from V and 1 base from J, with 12 bases in between. The CDR3 extends over 15 amino acids. Looked up from germline, CDR1 is WSHSY and CDR2 is SAAADI. CDR3 residues: CASSEKSGLQETQYF. DNA for the CDR3: TGCGCCAGCAGTGAAAAATCAGGGCTCCAAGAGACCCAGTACTTC.

This rearrangement joins TRBV4-1 to TRBJ1-4, with D tentatively TRBD1 (6 bases). Trimming took off 3 bases at V and 13 bases at J, with 12 bases between the two ends. This CDR3 contains 12 residues. CDR1 MGHRA and CDR2 YSYEKL come from the germline V gene. The CDR3 region has the DNA TGCGCCAGCAGCCAGTTCACAGGGTTACTGTTTTTT. Translating gives CASSQFTGLLFF.

This clone was picked up one time. The V and J genes are TRBV11-3 and TRBJ2-1; 13 nucleotides agree with TRBD2. V trimming: 8 bases; J trimming: 15 bases; junction bases outside the gene matches: 10. The CDR3 is 13 residues long. Germline V gene lookup returns CDR1 SGHNT and CDR2 YENEEA. The DNA for the CDR3 is TGTGCCAGCGGGACTAGCGGGACCCCGGGGAGGTTCTTC. This encodes CASGTSGTPGRFF.

CDR3 sequence: CACGDQGRFHEQYF. CDR3 nucleotide sequence: TGTGCCTGCGGGGATCAGGGGAGATTCCACGAGCAGTACTTC. The gene calls are TRBV19 and TRBJ2-7; D tentatively fits TRBD1 or TRBD2 (6 bases each). The germline V and J ends were trimmed by 11 bases and 5 bases, with 22 bases remaining between them. The germline V gene encodes CDR1 LNHDA and CDR2 SQIVND (reference sequence). This CDR3 is 14 amino acids long. Based on the CDR3 plus reference TRBV19 and TRBJ2-7, the full variable domain is DGGITQSPKYLFRKEGQNVTLSCEQNLNHDAMYWYRQDPGQGLRLIYYSQIVNDFQKGDIAEGYSVSREKKESFPLTVTSAQKNPTAFYLCACGDQGRFHEQYFGPGTRLTVT.

The rearrangement joins TRBV11-3 to TRBJ1-5, with D possibly being TRBD1 (5 bases). Germline CDR1 reads SGHNT; CDR2 reads YENEEA. This CDR3 has 14 amino acids. The V end was cut by 1 base, the J end by 4 bases, with 8 bases between. Here the CDR3 reads CASSLGGDNQPQHF. CDR3 nucleotides: TGTGCCAGCAGCTTAGGAGGGGATAATCAGCCCCAGCATTTT.

This rearrangement joins TRBV5-1 to TRBJ2-1; a weak D match, TRBD1 (5 bases). There are 14 residues in the CDR3. Trimming pared 1 base from V and 8 bases from J, leaving 13 bases between. Germline CDR1 is SGHRS and CDR2 is YFSETQ. The CDR3 DNA reads as TGCGCCAGCAGCTTGTCCTCAGGGCCCCATGAGCAGTTCTTC. It specifies CASSLSSGPHEQFF.

The rearrangement links TRBV5-6 to TRBJ2-6; maybe TRBD1 (6 bases). Germline V gene lookup returns CDR1 SGHDT and CDR2 YYEEEE. The CDR3 loop spans 14 amino acids. The V end lost 2 bases, the J end lost 4 bases, and 7 bases lay between the germline ends. The CDR3: CASSFGTGANVLTF. The CDR3 DNA sequence: TGTGCCAGCAGCTTCGGGACAGGGGCCAACGTCCTGACTTTC.

This chain uses TRBV7-2 with TRBJ1-1; D remains unclear. Germline values: CDR1 SGHTA, CDR2 FQGNSA. The CDR3 is 15 amino acids. Trimming removed 1 base from V and 3 bases from J, with 12 bases in between. The CDR3 spells CASSLEGIGDTEAFF. As DNA, the CDR3 is TGTGCCAGCAGCTTAGAGGGAATCGGGGACACTGAAGCTTTCTTT.

This clone was recorded a few times. The chain uses TRBV4-1 and TRBJ1-1; no firm D call. The V gene lost 0 bases and the J gene lost 1 base, with 12 bases spanning the gap. The CDR3 is 16 amino acids. Looked up from germline, CDR1 is MGHRA and CDR2 is YSYEKL. The DNA of the CDR3 is TGCGCCAGCAGCCAAGAGGTCGGGTCGAGGAACACTGAAGCTTTCTTT. Translating gives CASSQEVGSRNTEAFF.

J is TRBJ1-5 and V is TRBV28; no definite D call. With 3 bases removed from V and 4 bases from J, the gap between germline ends came to 4 bases. The CDR3 extends over 12 amino acids. CDR1 and CDR2 from the germline V gene are MDHEN and SYDVKM. The CDR3 sequence is CASSFENQPQHF. In DNA form, the CDR3 reads TGTGCCAGCAGTTTTGAGAATCAGCCCCAGCATTTT.

This clone occurred a few times. The rearrangement joins TRBV5-1 to TRBJ1-2; tentatively, D is TRBD1 (6 bases). The length of the CDR3 is 15 residues. With 4 bases removed from V and 0 bases from J, the gap between germline ends came to 13 bases. Germline V gives CDR1 SGHRS, CDR2 YFSETQ. CDR3 protein: CASSPRGGPNYGYTF. The CDR3 region has the DNA TGCGCCAGCAGCCCTCGGGGGGGCCCTAACTATGGCTACACCTTC.

This clone was counted a few times. V is TRBV5-1 and J is TRBJ1-2; D is perhaps TRBD1 (6 bases). The germline CDR1 and CDR2 sequences are SGHRS and YFSETQ. V lost 0 bases to trimming and J lost 8 bases, with 11 bases between them. The CDR3 runs 13 residues. The CDR3 DNA sequence: TGCGCCAGCAGCTTGGGGACAGCCAGGGGCTACACCTTC. Encoded protein: CASSLGTARGYTF.